These T cell receptor beta chains were read from a single sample in a study of T cell repertoires in cytomegalovirus infection. TCRdb itself ran the reads through MiXCR, one entry per CDR3 protein. The data contain fewer than 1,000,000 distinct CDR3 sequences, 31% of them singletons. The antigens of these receptors remain unknown. The source was cultured CD8+ T cells from PBMCs, collected from culture after CMV antigen stimulation. The receptors were gathered from a human donor in good health (CMV status not recorded). Some clones in this sample may be carry-over from other donors' samples. Each CDR3 is given with its conserved first and last residue. D genes are given only for firm matches. A row's size may be missing; if present it is once, few, many or a size class.

J gene,V gene,D gene,clone size,CDR3 protein,CDR3 DNA
TRBJ2-3,TRBV7-9,NA,NA,CASLGTSVVSDTQYF,TGTGCCAGCCTAGGGACGTCGGTTGTTTCAGATACGCAGTATTTT
TRBJ1-1,TRBV6-5,NA,NA,CASSYWEGNTEAFF,TGTGCCAGCAGTTACTGGGAGGGTAACACTGAAGCTTTCTTT
TRBJ2-3,TRBV9,TRBD2,NA,CASSVSKAGGTDTQYF,TGTGCCAGCAGCGTCTCAAAAGCGGGGGGGACAGATACGCAGTATTTT
TRBJ2-7,TRBV7-6,NA,NA,CASSLGGADYEQYF,TGTGCTAGCAGCTTAGGAGGGGCAGATTACGAGCAGTACTTC
TRBJ1-2,TRBV7-9,NA,NA,CASNDRPSDGYTF,TGTGCCAGCAACGACCGACCCAGCGATGGCTACACCTTC
TRBJ2-1,TRBV27,NA,NA,CASSPLSPHNEQFF,TGTGCCAGCAGTCCCTTAAGCCCCCACAATGAGCAGTTCTTC
TRBJ2-1,TRBV4-3,TRBD2,NA,CASSQNSGVGEQFF,TGCGCCAGCAGCCAAAATAGCGGGGTCGGTGAGCAGTTCTTC
TRBJ1-1,TRBV27,NA,once,CASSLSLGEQDTEAFF,TGTGCCAGCAGTTTAAGTTTAGGGGAGCAGGACACTGAAGCTTTCTTT
TRBJ2-4,TRBV11-2,TRBD1,NA,CASSFRRTGDKNIQYF,TGTGCCAGCAGCTTTAGGCGGACAGGGGATAAAAACATTCAGTACTTC
TRBJ2-1,TRBV5-5,NA,once,CASSHTAHPGNEQFF,TGTGCCAGCAGTCATACTGCACACCCGGGGAATGAGCAGTTCTTC
TRBJ2-1,TRBV27,NA,NA,CASSPGGGMGLYNEQFF,TGTGCCAGCAGTCCCGGCGGAGGCATGGGCTTGTACAATGAGCAGTTCTTC
TRBJ2-5,TRBV6-6,NA,many,CASSYFGGNQETQYF,TGTGCCAGCAGTTACTTCGGTGGAAACCAGGAGACCCAGTACTTC
TRBJ1-1,TRBV7-2,NA,many,CASSPGAWDTEAFF,TGTGCCAGCAGCCCGGGGGCCTGGGACACTGAAGCTTTCTTT
TRBJ2-2,TRBV6-2/TRBV6-3,NA,few,CASSYHPGRQVSGELFF,TGTGCCAGCAGTTACCACCCGGGACGGCAAGTTTCCGGGGAGCTGTTTTTT
TRBJ1-2,TRBV7-9,NA,NA,CASSLGGPDYGYTF,TGTGCCAGCAGCTTAGGGGGGCCCGACTATGGCTACACCTTC
TRBJ2-1,TRBV7-2,TRBD2,NA,CASSSWGGTANEQFF,TGTGCCAGCAGCAGCTGGGGGGGTACAGCGAATGAGCAGTTCTTC
TRBJ2-2,TRBV27,TRBD2,NA,CVSSRKLAGGVTGELFF,TGTGTCAGCAGCCGAAAACTAGCGGGGGGGGTCACCGGGGAGCTGTTTTTT
TRBJ2-2,TRBV24-1,TRBD1,many,CATKPGQGDTGELFF,TGTGCCACCAAGCCGGGACAGGGGGACACCGGGGAGCTGTTTTTT
TRBJ1-1,TRBV25-1,NA,NA,CASREEDYTEAFF,TGTGCCAGCAGAGAGGAGGATTACACTGAAGCTTTCTTT
TRBJ1-1,TRBV4-1,NA,NA,CASSQGDGNTEAFF,TGCGCCAGCAGCCAAGGGGACGGGAACACTGAAGCTTTCTTT